This T cell receptor beta chain was sequenced in a study of cytomegalovirus exposure and HLA in healthy donors. Study-wide points: At a 0.05 false discovery rate, a later analysis found some 18,000 TCR beta sequences to be associated with HLA alleles. Later analysis placed DRB1 highest and HLA-C lowest in TCR association rates, which differed by HLA locus.

Comment on this clone: The antigen is undetermined.

V was clipped by 5 bases and J by 4 bases, with 15 bases between them. The CDR3 runs to 14 residues. The V gene's germline CDR1 is SNHLY and CDR2 FYNNEI. This PCR relied on a set of 60 Vbeta primers and 13 Jbeta primers. The method was immunoSEQ multiplex PCR; TCRdb's version includes in-frame clones alone and lacks a portion of them. This table has over 150,000 clones, about 71% appearing once. The chain employs TRBV2 and TRBJ2-7; possibly TRBD1 for D (5 bases). The TCR sequence derives from a man aged 45-60 years in good health and CMV-seronegative. Source material: PBMCs. The CDR3 region is CASSLTGTGYEQYF. CDR3 DNA sequence: TGTGCCAGCAGTTTAACAGGAACGGGTTACGAGCAGTACTTC.